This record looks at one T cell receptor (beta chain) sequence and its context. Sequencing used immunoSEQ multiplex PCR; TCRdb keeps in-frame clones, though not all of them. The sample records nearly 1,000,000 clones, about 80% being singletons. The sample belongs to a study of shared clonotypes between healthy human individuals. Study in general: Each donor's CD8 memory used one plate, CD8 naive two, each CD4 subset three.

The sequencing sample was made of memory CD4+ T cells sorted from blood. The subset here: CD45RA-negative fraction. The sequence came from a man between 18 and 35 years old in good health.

CDR3: CASSLTSGYEQYF. The CDR3 DNA reads TGTGCCAGCAGTTTGACCAGCGGATACGAGCAGTACTTC. The V gene is TRBV28, the J gene TRBJ2-7; D may be TRBD2 (5 bases). V was pared by 3 bases and J by 4 bases, with 10 bases between. The length of the CDR3 is 13 residues. Germline V gene lookup returns CDR1 MDHEN and CDR2 SYDVKM.